This note documents a single T cell receptor beta chain sequence. The CDR3 length is 15 residues. Germline CDR1 and CDR2: SEHNR and FQNEAQ (reference sequence). V dropped 5 bases and J dropped 5 bases, with 18 bases sitting between them. The data stem from a study of T cell changes during pregnancy in multiple sclerosis. The repertoire was sequenced with immunoSEQ multiplex PCR; TCRdb's copy has only in-frame clones and lacks some. The repertoire holds some 28,000 clones, about 89% seen once, with 6% to 6.5% in the top ten. This receptor was identified in a female donor with multiple sclerosis, enrolled in a pregnancy study. Material: CD8+ T cells from peripheral blood mononuclear cells, obtained before pregnancy. The chain combines TRBV7-9 with TRBJ1-1; D might be TRBD1 (6 bases). Here the CDR3 DNA reads TGTGCCAGCAGCCACTATTTGACAGGTCGGACTGAAGCTTTCTTT. Protein: CASSHYLTGRTEAFF. The full variable domain, rest sourced from reference TRBV7-9 and TRBJ1-1, is DTGVSQNPRHKITKRGQNVTFRCDPISEHNRLYWYRQTLGQGPEFLTYFQNEAQLEKSRLLSDRFSAERPKGSFSTLEIQRTEQGDSAMYLCASSHYLTGRTEAFFGQGTRLTVV.